The 15 T cell receptor beta chains below all came from one sample that was sequenced in a study of lymphopenia after photon versus proton radiotherapy. Generated by immunoSEQ multiplex PCR, the TCRdb table keeps only in-frame clones and is missing some. The table has about 70,000 clones, less than 95% seen once. The sequenced sample was peripheral blood, obtained from a patient treated with photon-based radiotherapy. These receptors originate from a woman aged 40 to 55 with cholangiocarcinoma.

The rearrangement links TRBV27 to TRBJ2-5; D perhaps matches TRBD2 (5 bases). Germline values: CDR1 MNHEY, CDR2 SMNVEV (reference sequence). V lost 4 bases to trimming and J lost 1 base, with 16 bases between them. The CDR3 totals 16 residues. Here the CDR3 DNA reads TGTGCCAGCAGTTCATTTGGTCGGGGAAGCCAAGAGACCCAGTACTTC. Translating it yields CASSSFGRGSQETQYF.

The rearrangement uses TRBV6-5 and TRBJ2-2; D remains ambiguous. Trimming pared 0 bases from V and 10 bases from J, leaving 6 bases between. The CDR3 covers 12 residues. Germline CDR1 is MNHEY and CDR2 is SVGAGI. The CDR3 region is CASSYSGLELFF. The CDR3 DNA reads as TGTGCCAGCAGTTACTCCGGCCTGGAGCTGTTTTTT.

The chain has TRBV6-6 and TRBJ1-2, with 11 bases aligning to TRBD1. Looked up from germline, CDR1 is MNHNY and CDR2 is SVGAGI (reference sequence). The CDR3 is 14 residues long. V was pared by 6 bases and J by 4 bases, with 4 bases of the junction left unmatched. The CDR3 protein is CASRLGQGAYGYTF. CDR3 nucleotides: TGTGCCAGCAGACTTGGACAGGGGGCCTATGGCTACACCTTC.

This clone is medium-sized. The V and J genes are TRBV2 and TRBJ2-7; 9 bases agree with TRBD1. Trimming took 7 bases from V and 2 from J; bases not matched to a gene: 3. This CDR3 has 13 residues. In germline, CDR1 is SNHLY, CDR2 FYNNEI. CDR3 region: CASKGTGTYEQYF. DNA for the CDR3: TGTGCCAGCAAGGGGACAGGGACCTACGAGCAGTACTTC.

The chain carries TRBV7-2 and TRBJ2-5, with D unresolved. The CDR3 totals 16 residues. Between the trimmed V and J ends, which lost 0 bases and 4 bases, there was a span of 15 bases. Germline CDR1 is SGHTA and CDR2 is FQGNSA. CDR3 coding DNA: TGTGCCAGCAGCTTAGCGCCTCCGAGTAATCGAGAGACCCAGTACTTC. Its translation is CASSLAPPSNRETQYF.

The chain carries TRBV2 and TRBJ2-7; D call uncertain. The CDR3 sequence is 15 residues long. Germline-derived CDR1 and CDR2 are SNHLY and FYNNEI. V lost 6 bases, J lost 6 bases, and 21 bases lay in between. The CDR3 DNA reads as TGTGCCAGCAGGCCCGCCCCGGAAAGGCCTTTCGAGCAGTACTTC. Its translation: CASRPAPERPFEQYF.

The rearrangement links TRBV29-1 to TRBJ2-1; D call uncertain. The CDR3 runs to 13 residues. Germline V CDR1 and CDR2: SQVTM, ANQGSEA. V gave up 3 bases and J gave up 1 base, with 7 bases separating them. DNA of the CDR3: TGCAGCGTTGACGGCGGATCCTACAATGAGCAGTTCTTC. This translates into CSVDGGSYNEQFF.

This chain joins TRBV7-3 and TRBJ2-5, with no clear D. From germline, CDR1 is SGHTA and CDR2 FQGTGA. Trimming cost V 0 bases and J 5 bases, with 13 bases left between them. The CDR3 spans 15 residues. CDR3 sequence (DNA): TGTGCCAGCAGCTTAACGAGATCGGCCCCCGAGACCCAGTACTTC. Translating it yields CASSLTRSAPETQYF. Filled out from reference TRBV7-3 and TRBJ2-5, the complete variable domain reads GAGVSQTPSNKVTEKGKYVELRCDPISGHTALYWYRQSLGQGPEFLIYFQGTGAADDSGLPNDRFFAVRPEGSVSTLKIQRTERGDSAVYLCASSLTRSAPETQYFGPGTRLLVL.

The J gene is TRBJ2-7, the V gene TRBV19; D possibly corresponds to TRBD1 (6 bases). The CDR3 runs 15 residues. Trimming left V 6 bases short and J 3 bases short, with 18 bases between. The germline CDR1 and CDR2 sequences are LNHDA and SQIVND (reference sequence). The CDR3 bases are TGTGCCAGTAGGGACCTAGGACAGACCTTCTACGAGCAGTACTTC. This encodes CASRDLGQTFYEQYF.

In its sample, this clone was seen once. The chain employs TRBV2 and TRBJ2-7; 8 bases map to TRBD1. Trimming took 6 bases from V and 6 from J; bases not matched to a gene: 13. The length of the CDR3 is 15 residues. Germline values: CDR1 SNHLY, CDR2 FYNNEI. The DNA for the CDR3 is TGTGCCAGCAGAAGAACAGGGGGGAACCGCTTCGAGCAGTACTTC. This codes for CASRRTGGNRFEQYF.

CDR3 loop: CASSLQNSPLHF. In DNA form, the CDR3 reads TGTGCCAGCAGTCTCCAGAATTCACCCCTCCACTTT. The V gene is TRBV27, the J gene TRBJ1-6; D ambiguous. This CDR3 region has 12 residues. Trimming pared 5 bases from V and 7 bases from J, leaving 6 bases between. Germline lookup yields CDR1 MNHEY and CDR2 SMNVEV (reference sequence).

J is TRBJ1-1 and V is TRBV5-1, with unresolved D. Per the germline V gene, CDR1 is SGHRS and CDR2 is YFSETQ. CDR3 length: 13 amino acids. Between the trimmed V and J ends, which lost 0 bases and 8 bases, there was a span of 11 bases. CDR3 nucleotide sequence: TGCGCCAGCAGCTTGGAGGCGGGTCCAGAAGCTTTCTTT. Translated: CASSLEAGPEAFF.

V gene TRBV13 combines with J gene TRBJ1-4; D gene ambiguous. The CDR3 spans 14 residues. V shed 5 bases and J shed 3 bases, with 10 bases lying between them. The V gene's germline CDR1 is PRHDT and CDR2 FYEKMQ (reference sequence). The CDR3 here is CASSPRGANEKLFF. Written as DNA, the CDR3 is TGTGCCAGCAGCCCCCGGGGTGCTAATGAAAAACTGTTTTTT.

This clone was seen once. This rearrangement joins TRBV6-4 to TRBJ2-1; D unresolved. This CDR3 has 13 amino acids. Trimming left V 0 bases short and J 10 bases short, with 10 bases between. Germline CDR1 and CDR2: MRHNA and SNTAGT. The CDR3 sequence is CASSDSLWNEQFF. In DNA, the CDR3 is TGTGCCAGCAGTGACTCCCTCTGGAACGAGCAGTTCTTC.

The sample holds one count of this clone. V gene TRBV28 combines with J gene TRBJ2-7; D is possibly TRBD1 (5 bases). The CDR3 spans 14 residues. Germline CDR1 MDHEN, CDR2 SYDVKM. Trimming removed 11 bases from V and 5 bases from J, with 22 bases in between. The CDR3 bases are TGTGCCGTGAGTTTAAGGGGTAGAGAGCACGAGCAGTACTTC. Its translation is CAVSLRGREHEQYF.